This TCR beta chain came from a study of cytomegalovirus exposure and HLA in healthy donors. Overall study results and limits: In a later analysis, compared with equally common non-associated chains, HLA-associated beta chains were more expanded.

In this sample, this clone turned up a few times. Its antigen is not identified. Amplification used 60 Vbeta primers and 13 Jbeta primers. Method: immunoSEQ multiplex PCR; TCRdb's copy keeps in-frame clones and lacks some. The table lists 95,000 to 150,000 clones, approximately 65% of them singletons. The V gene's germline CDR1 is SGHDT and CDR2 YYEEEE. The germline V and J ends were trimmed by 2 bases and 5 bases, with 5 bases remaining between them. This CDR3 has 11 residues. The sample taken for sequencing was PBMCs. This TCR derives from a man aged 18 to 30 in good health and CMV-seronegative. This sequence joins TRBV5-6 and TRBJ2-7, with no clear D. This CDR3 reads CASSFRDEQYF. CDR3 DNA sequence: TGTGCCAGCAGCTTTCGCGACGAGCAGTACTTC.